This T cell receptor (beta chain) comes out of a study of control samples from healthy donors and cancer patients. Trimming cost V 10 bases and J 4 bases; bases outside gene matches: 16. The CDR3 runs 15 residues. Looked up from germline, CDR1 is SGHKS and CDR2 is YYEKEE (reference sequence). Some clones are missing from TCRdb's copy, which holds only in-frame ones; the method was immunoSEQ multiplex PCR. The table shows about 52,000 clones, with approximately 95% occurring only once. Sequencing was carried out using blood. This TCR was recovered from a man aged 25-45 years in good health. This rearrangement joins TRBV5-5 to TRBJ1-1; 7 bases align to TRBD1. This CDR3 reads CALIGGVGSSTEAFF. The CDR3 nucleotides read TGTGCCCTAATAGGGGGCGTGGGATCGAGCACTGAAGCTTTCTTT.